Shown below are 15 T cell receptor beta chains from a single sample sequenced in a study of CD8+CD57+ T cells in acquired aplastic anemia. The template for TCR beta VDJ and CDR3 sequence profiling was genomic DNA. From the reads, TCRdb called clonotypes with MiXCR, one entry per CDR3 protein. The profile shows some 150,000 distinct CDR3 sequences, roughly 54% of them singletons. In patients chosen for sequencing, flow cytometry had shown CD8+CD57+ cell expansion. Sequencing was done on a sample of sorted CD4+, CD8+, or CD8+CD57+ T cells (not recorded which) from PBMCs. The receptor source for this set is a human donor with aplastic anemia.

In DNA, the CDR3 is TGTGCCAGCAGCCAGGACCCGAGAGGCAATGAGCAGTTCTTC. As protein: CASSQDPRGNEQFF. The chain links TRBV6-1 to TRBJ2-1; D gene ambiguous. V was clipped by 6 bases and J by 6 bases, with 15 bases between them. The CDR3 runs 14 residues. Germline CDR1 is MNHNS and CDR2 is SASEGT.

The chain employs TRBV24-1 and TRBJ1-1; 8 bases match TRBD1. CDR1 is KGHDR, CDR2 SFDVKD, per germline. The CDR3 consists of 14 residues. The ends lost 7 bases at V and 1 base at J; junction bases unmatched: 4. CDR3 in DNA: TGTGCCACCAGAGGACAGGGCCCGAACACTGAAGCTTTCTTT. This sequence encodes CATRGQGPNTEAFF.

About this clonotype itself: A much larger clone lies a single base off, so this may be a read error. The CDR3 spells CASSRGGMNTGAFF. The CDR3 nucleotides read TGTGCCAGCAGCCGGGGTGGAATGAACACTGGAGCTTTCTTT. This chain connects TRBV10-2 to TRBJ1-1; D remains unclear. The CDR3 is 14 residues long. The V gene's germline CDR1 is WSHSY and CDR2 SAAADI.

The V gene is TRBV20-1, the J gene TRBJ1-6; tentatively, D is TRBD1 (5 bases). The CDR3 covers 14 residues. Germline-derived CDR1 and CDR2 are DFQATT and SNEGSKA (reference sequence). V was clipped by 5 bases and J by 5 bases, with 13 bases between them. CDR3 sequence: CSALQVINNSPLHF. The CDR3 coding sequence is TGCAGTGCTCTACAGGTTATCAATAATTCACCCCTCCACTTT.

The V and J genes are TRBV7-9 and TRBJ2-7; 9 nucleotides agree with TRBD2. The CDR3 covers 15 residues. Trimming took 5 bases from V and 1 from J; bases not matched to a gene: 6. Per germline, CDR1 SEHNR and CDR2 FQNEAQ (reference sequence). CDR3 DNA sequence: TGTGCCAGCAGCACCCTCGCGGGAGGGTCCTACGAGCAGTACTTC. This sequence encodes CASSTLAGGSYEQYF.

This clonotype was counted a single time. The chain employs TRBV15 and TRBJ2-1; 8 bases are a match to TRBD2. Germline CDR1 LNHNV, CDR2 YYDKDF (reference sequence). V dropped 0 bases and J dropped 8; count of bases not matched to a gene: 9. This CDR3 is 16 amino acids long. CDR3 amino acids: CATSRDFSGIGDEQFF. CDR3 bases: TGTGCCACCAGCAGAGATTTTAGCGGGATTGGCGATGAGCAGTTCTTC. Filled out from reference TRBV15 and TRBJ2-1, the complete variable domain reads DAMVIQNPRYQVTQFGKPVTLSCSQTLNHNVMYWYQQKSSQAPKLLFHYYDKDFNNEADTPDNFQSRRPNTSFCFLDIRSPGLGDTAMYLCATSRDFSGIGDEQFFGPGTRLTVL.

This clonotype was recorded many times. The V gene is TRBV20-1, the J gene TRBJ2-7, with D maybe TRBD2 (6 bases). This CDR3 comprises 15 residues. Trimming removed 0 bases from V and 2 bases from J, with 14 bases in between. In germline, CDR1 is DFQATT, CDR2 SNEGSKA (reference sequence). The CDR3 here is CSARDRLAVTYEQYF. DNA of the CDR3: TGCAGTGCTAGAGATCGATTAGCGGTGACCTACGAGCAGTACTTC.

The chain couples TRBV24-1 to TRBJ2-2; the match to TRBD2 covers 13 bases. This CDR3 comprises 16 residues. V was pared by 3 bases and J by 7 bases, with 4 bases of the junction left unmatched. Germline V gene sequence: CDR1 KGHDR, CDR2 SFDVKD. The CDR3 protein is CATSDTWTSGGGELFF. The DNA of the CDR3 is TGTGCCACCAGTGATACCTGGACTAGCGGGGGCGGGGAGCTGTTTTTT.

The rearrangement joins TRBV9 to TRBJ2-2; weak D call: TRBD1 (5 bases). The germline CDR1 and CDR2 sequences are SGDLS and YYNGEE. V lost 4 bases, J lost 5 bases, and 9 bases lay in between. CDR3 length equals 13 residues. The CDR3, as DNA: TGTGCCAGCAGCTCAGGGCCTACCGGGGAGCTGTTTTTT. It is translated as CASSSGPTGELFF.

The V gene is TRBV7-3, the J gene TRBJ1-3; 7 bases agree with TRBD1. The CDR3 has 15 amino acids. Germline assignment: CDR1 SGHTA and CDR2 FQGTGA. The trim removed 8 bases at V and 7 bases at J, leaving 14 bases unmatched. CDR3 amino acids: CASGPDRDVVNTIYF. The CDR3 coding sequence is TGTGCCAGCGGCCCAGACAGGGATGTTGTCAACACCATATATTTT.

This chain uses TRBV7-3 with TRBJ2-7; D gene unclear. TRBJ2-5 explains the end of the DNA better; the J call may be wrong. This CDR3 is 16 amino acids long. The germline gives CDR1 SGHTA, CDR2 FQGTGA. In nucleotides, the CDR3 is TGTGCCAGCAGCTCTAACCCGGGCAGACAACAAGAGACCCAGTACTTC. This sequence encodes CASSSNPGRQQETQYF.

Details on this clonotype: No conserved phenylalanine or tryptophan is present at the end of the CDR3, so a read error is the likely explanation. It is unclear where the CDR3 begins or ends on the DNA, so no DNA is shown, and the CDR3 is as TCRdb lists it. V and J are TRBV14 and TRBJ2-7. Germline CDR1 SGHDN, CDR2 FVKESK. From its first to its last residue, the CDR3 has 13 amino acids. Here the CDR3 reads CASSPAGKDERYL.

This clonotype was found many times. The chain joins TRBV13 to TRBJ1-1; 9 nucleotides line up with TRBD1. Trimming cost V 5 bases and J 7 bases; bases outside gene matches: 8. CDR3 length equals 14 residues. Germline-derived CDR1 and CDR2 are PRHDT and FYEKMQ (reference sequence). This CDR3 reads CASSQGQGPVEAFF. For the CDR3, the DNA is TGTGCCAGCAGCCAGGGACAGGGCCCGGTTGAAGCTTTCTTT.

Comment on this clonotype: Possible read error: a much larger clone is one base away. The chain employs TRBV4-2 and TRBJ2-1; 11 nucleotides line up with TRBD1. The CDR3 is 16 amino acids. CDR1 LGHNA and CDR2 YNFKEQ come from the germline V gene. The V segment lost 0 bases and the J segment 7 bases; nucleotides outside the gene matches: 5. CDR3 DNA sequence: TGTGCCAGCAGCCAAGATCGGGGACAGGGGGGAAATGAGCAGTTCTTC. Protein sequence: CASSQDRGQGGNEQFF.

The sample holds many counts of this clonotype. The chain recombines TRBV20-1 with TRBJ2-5, with TRBD2 identical over 11 bases. CDR3 size: 16 residues. CDR1 DFQATT and CDR2 SNEGSKA come from the germline V gene (reference sequence). With 0 bases clipped from V and 5 bases from J, the junction kept 8 bases outside the gene matches. The CDR3: CSARDLSGGAMETQYF. Here the CDR3 DNA reads TGCAGTGCTAGAGATCTTAGCGGGGGGGCAATGGAGACCCAGTACTTC.